The rows below give T cell receptor beta chains drawn from one sample of a study of sequential checkpoint blockade in melanoma. Repertoires were generated with immunoSEQ multiplex PCR, while TCRdb's copy carries only in-frame clones and drops some. The table lists about 9,100 clones, approximately 72% of them singletons, with less than 20% in the top ten. This material consisted of CD8+ T cells sorted from blood (inferred from file names), taken from a patient given nivolumab and ipilimumab in sequence. The receptors stem from a human donor with melanoma. The CDR3 runs from the conserved cysteine through the conserved F or W. D genes are given only for firm matches. Size is stated for part of the rows, as once, few or many counts, or as a class when the clone is expanded.

v_call	clone_size	j_call	d_call	cdr3_nt	cdr3_aa
TRBV7-8	.	TRBJ1-5	.	TGTGCCAGCAGCTTAGCGCCTAGAGGGGGTGCGCCCCAGCATTTT	CASSLAPRGGAPQHF
TRBV14	few	TRBJ2-1	.	TGTGCCAGCAGCCAAAGGGAGCGTGAGCAGTTCTTC	CASSQREREQFF
TRBV10-3	.	TRBJ1-1	.	TGTGCCATCAGGGTTGACTCCGGGAGGACTGAAGCTTTCTTT	CAIRVDSGRTEAFF
TRBV10-3	.	TRBJ2-1	.	TGTGCCATCAGTGACCCCGGGTACTATAATGAGCAGTTCTTC	CAISDPGYYNEQFF
TRBV5-6	once	TRBJ1-2	TRBD1	TGTGCCAGCAGCCCTTACGGTACAGGGGGCGCGAATGGCTACACCTTC	CASSPYGTGGANGYTF
TRBV30	once	TRBJ1-1	.	TGTGCCTGGAGTACAGGGATCACTGAAGCTTTCTTT	CAWSTGITEAFF
TRBV9	.	TRBJ2-6	TRBD1	TGTGCCAGCAGCGTGGACAGGGTGGACTCTGGGGCCAACGTCCTGACTTTC	CASSVDRVDSGANVLTF
TRBV6-1	.	TRBJ1-2	TRBD1	TGTGCCAGCAGCTCACAGGGGGCGGACGGCTACACCTTC	CASSSQGADGYTF
TRBV6-5	once	TRBJ2-5	.	TGTGCCAGCAGACACTGGGGGGGGACACAAGAGACCCAGTACTTC	CASRHWGGTQETQYF
TRBV5-1	.	TRBJ2-7	.	TGCGCCAGCAGCTTTGGCGGTTCCTCCTACGAGCAGTACTTC	CASSFGGSSYEQYF
TRBV7-9	few	TRBJ2-7	.	TGTGCCAGCAGCCCCAGGCCAGGGGCCTACGAGCAGTACTTC	CASSPRPGAYEQYF
TRBV6-4	.	TRBJ2-3	TRBD2	TGTGCCAGCAGTGACACTAGCGGGAGGCACACAGATACGCAGTATTTT	CASSDTSGRHTDTQYF
TRBV4-2	.	TRBJ1-4	.	TGTGCCAGCAGACCCAACAGGGTTGGGGCAACTAATGAAAAACTGTTTTTT	CASRPNRVGATNEKLFF
TRBV6-1	.	TRBJ1-3	TRBD1	TGTGCCAGCAGTACCGGACAGGGTGGAAACACCATATATTTT	CASSTGQGGNTIYF
TRBV7-2	few	TRBJ2-7	.	TGTGCCAGCAGCCACCCTGGCGGCACCTACGAGCAGTACTTC	CASSHPGGTYEQYF
TRBV6-1	.	TRBJ2-7	.	TGTGCCAGCAGTGAATCTAGCGCGGGTGCCTACGAGCAGTACTTC	CASSESSAGAYEQYF
TRBV27	.	TRBJ2-1	TRBD1	TGTGCCAGCACCTCGACAGGGCTCGAGCAGTTCTTC	CASTSTGLEQFF
TRBV29-1	.	TRBJ2-7	TRBD2	TGCAGCGTTGAAGACGCCGGGACTAGCGACTACGAGCAGTACTTC	CSVEDAGTSDYEQYF
TRBV27	.	TRBJ1-1	.	TGTGCCAGCCGCCAGCCGGGGAACACTGAAGCTTTCTTT	CASRQPGNTEAFF
TRBV4-1	.	TRBJ1-1	.	TGCGCCAGCAGTGATAACACCAGGAACACTGAAGCTTTCTTT	CASSDNTRNTEAFF
TRBV7-2	.	TRBJ2-7	TRBD2	TGTGCCAGCAGCTTATACGCTAGCGGATACTACGAGCAGTACTTC	CASSLYASGYYEQYF
TRBV27	.	TRBJ1-1	TRBD1	TGTGCCAGCAGTTTTTCAGGGGGCACTGAAGCTTTCTTT	CASSFSGGTEAFF
TRBV2	.	TRBJ1-2	TRBD1	TGTGCCACTCAAGACAGGGGTGGATACTATGGCTACACCTTC	CATQDRGGYYGYTF
TRBV19	.	TRBJ2-7	.	TGTGCCAGTAGTATAGACAGAAACTACGAGCAGTACTTC	CASSIDRNYEQYF
TRBV7-8	.	TRBJ2-7	TRBD2	TGTGCCAGCATGAGTAGCGGGAGCTACGAGCAGTACTTC	CASMSSGSYEQYF
TRBV6-5	.	TRBJ2-3	TRBD1	TGTGCCAGCAGACCCGGGACAGGGGATGCAGATACGCAGTATTTT	CASRPGTGDADTQYF
TRBV18	.	TRBJ2-7	.	TGTGCCAGCTCACCACCTCTTTCTTTAACCTACGAGCAGTACTTC	CASSPPLSLTYEQYF
TRBV19	.	TRBJ2-2	TRBD2	TGTGCCAGTATCCAAGGCGGGGGGGACGGGGAGCTGTTTTTT	CASIQGGGDGELFF
TRBV5-1	.	TRBJ2-1	.	TGCGCCAGCAGCTTGGGGTCGGGAGTGGGCAATGAGCAGTTCTTC	CASSLGSGVGNEQFF
TRBV29-1	.	TRBJ2-7	.	TGCAGCGTTTTTTTAGCGGAGAACTCCTACGAGCAGTACTTC	CSVFLAENSYEQYF
TRBV4-3	.	TRBJ2-7	.	TGCGCCAGCAGCCAAGCCCCGTGGGCGGGCGAGCAGTACTTC	CASSQAPWAGEQYF
TRBV13	.	TRBJ2-1	TRBD2	TGTGCCAGCAGCCCCGGGGGGGAGCAGGACAATGGGCAGTTCTTC	CASSPGGEQDNGQFF
TRBV7-2	.	TRBJ1-1	.	TGTGCCAGCAGCTTAGAAGTCAGGGGTACTGAAGCTTTCTTT	CASSLEVRGTEAFF
TRBV25-1	few	TRBJ1-6	.	TGTGCCAGCAGTGTGATACAGGGAGTCTCACCCCTCCCCTTT	CASSVIQGVSPLPF
TRBV10-3	.	TRBJ2-5	TRBD1	TGTGCCATCAGTGAGTCGAGGGGGACAGTAGAGACCCAGTACTTC	CAISESRGTVETQYF
TRBV19	.	TRBJ2-2	TRBD2	TGTGCCAGTAGTAGACTAGCGGAAGGGACCGGGGAGCTGTTTTTT	CASSRLAEGTGELFF
TRBV10-2	.	TRBJ2-1	TRBD2	TGCGCCAGCAGAGCCGGGACTAGAGGGGCGGGTGAGCAGTTCTTC	CASRAGTRGAGEQFF
TRBV7-3	few	TRBJ2-5	.	TGTGCCAGCAGCTTAATGGGAGGCCAAGAGACCCAGTACTTC	CASSLMGGQETQYF
TRBV19	once	TRBJ2-7	.	TGTGCCAGTAGTATCTCGCGGGCCCTATCCTACGAGCAGTACTTC	CASSISRALSYEQYF
TRBV18	.	TRBJ1-2	.	TGTGCCAGCACCGACCATCTCAGGGGCTACACCTTC	CASTDHLRGYTF
TRBV30	.	TRBJ2-1	.	TGTGCCTGGGAATGGCAGGACTACAATGAGCAGTTCTTC	CAWEWQDYNEQFF
TRBV5-4	.	TRBJ2-7	.	TGTGCCAGCAGCTCGGGGGACTCCCCCTACGAGCAGTACTTC	CASSSGDSPYEQYF
TRBV4-3	few	TRBJ2-1	TRBD2	TGCGCCAGCAGCCAAGATAAGTGGGGGACTAGCCCTCAGTTCTTC	CASSQDKWGTSPQFF
TRBV27	.	TRBJ2-3	TRBD2	TGTGCCAGCAGTTTATTGCGGGAGCGATCGTATACGCAGTATTTT	CASSLLRERSYTQYF
TRBV27	.	TRBJ1-5	.	TGTGCCAGCGCCAGGACACCCGAGGGCAATCAGCCCCAGCATTTT	CASARTPEGNQPQHF
TRBV4-1	.	TRBJ2-7	TRBD2	TGCGCCAGCAGCCCTAGGACGGTAGCGGGAGGTCGCAACGAGCAGTACTTC	CASSPRTVAGGRNEQYF
TRBV9	.	TRBJ1-1	.	TGTGCCAGCAGCTCCGGGGGGGGCTGGAACACTGAAGCTTTCTTT	CASSSGGGWNTEAFF
TRBV19	.	TRBJ2-7	TRBD1	TGTGCCACCAGCTCGGGGACAGGACCCTACGAGCAGTACTTC	CATSSGTGPYEQYF
TRBV27	.	TRBJ2-3	.	TGTGCCAGCAGTTTATCCCTTCGCGTTAGCACAGATACGCAGTATTTT	CASSLSLRVSTDTQYF
TRBV19	.	TRBJ2-1	TRBD2	TGTGCCAGTAGTTTTAGCGGGGGGGGTTACAATGAGCAGTTCTTC	CASSFSGGGYNEQFF
TRBV29-1	few	TRBJ2-7	.	TGCAGCGTTGAACCAGCGGACTACGAGCAGTACTTC	CSVEPADYEQYF
TRBV19	.	TRBJ2-3	.	TGTGCCACCGAGGGCGACACGCAGTATTTT	CATEGDTQYF
TRBV4-1	once	TRBJ1-1	.	TGCGCCAGCAGCCTGCGGACAGTTTCGGGCACTGAAGCTTTCTTT	CASSLRTVSGTEAFF
TRBV7-9	.	TRBJ2-2	.	TGTGCCAGCAGCCCCCTCGGGGTGAACACCGGGGAGCTGTTTTTT	CASSPLGVNTGELFF
TRBV27	.	TRBJ2-1	.	TGTGCCAGCAGTCTACAGGGAAATGAGCAGTTCTTC	CASSLQGNEQFF
TRBV7-9	few	TRBJ2-3	TRBD2	TGTGCCAGCAGCCCCAGCGGGGGCGGGTTCGACACAGATACGCAGTATTTT	CASSPSGGGFDTDTQYF
TRBV9	.	TRBJ2-7	TRBD2	TGTGCCAGCAGCGAGACTAGCGGGGGAGTGGACGAGCAGTACTTC	CASSETSGGVDEQYF
TRBV5-6	.	TRBJ2-6	.	TGTGCCACCCTACCATTTGCGGGTGGGGCCAACGTCCTGACTTTC	CATLPFAGGANVLTF